The 8 T cell receptor beta chains below all came from one sample that was sequenced in a study of memory CD4+ T cells and cytomegalovirus serostatus. Some clones are missing from TCRdb's copy, which holds only in-frame ones; the method was immunoSEQ multiplex PCR. The sample lists 40,000 or so clones, about four fifths occurring once. The sort gate was single viable CD3+CD4+CD8-CD45RO+ cells for memory CD4+ T cells. The sample taken for sequencing was memory CD4+ T cells from blood. Receptors were obtained from an adult in good health and CMV-seronegative.

The rearrangement links TRBV7-3 to TRBJ2-2; perhaps TRBD2 as D (6 bases). The CDR3 extends over 14 amino acids. Per the germline V gene, CDR1 is SGHTA and CDR2 is FQGTGA. Trimming removed 4 bases from V and 5 bases from J, with 11 bases in between. This CDR3 reads CASSSGVKTGELFF. CDR3 sequence (DNA): TGTGCCAGCAGCTCGGGGGTGAAAACCGGGGAGCTGTTTTTT.

The chain uses TRBV18 and TRBJ2-2, with D uncertain. The CDR3 length is 11 residues. The germline V and J ends were trimmed by 5 bases and 10 bases, with 8 bases remaining between them. Germline-derived CDR1 and CDR2 are KGHSH and LQKENI. The chain's CDR3 is CASSSIEELFF. The CDR3 DNA sequence: TGTGCCAGCTCATCTATAGAGGAGCTGTTTTTT.

The chain employs TRBV7-2 and TRBJ2-3; D is unresolved. The germline CDR1 and CDR2 sequences are SGHTA and FQGNSA. V dropped 6 bases and J dropped 0 bases, with 16 bases sitting between them. This CDR3 is built from 16 residues. CDR3 residues: CASSPDTATSTDTQYF. The CDR3 DNA sequence: TGTGCCAGCAGTCCAGATACAGCTACTAGCACAGATACGCAGTATTTT.

There are a few counts of this clone. V gene TRBV7-9 combines with J gene TRBJ1-1; D might be TRBD1 (6 bases). Looked up from germline, CDR1 is SEHNR and CDR2 is FQNEAQ (reference sequence). This CDR3 has 15 residues. V was cut by 3 bases and J by 4 bases, with 15 bases left in between. The CDR3 is CASSLVGGRPTEAFF. As DNA, the CDR3 is TGTGCCAGCAGCTTGGTGGGGGGCCGGCCCACTGAAGCTTTCTTT.

The rearrangement uses TRBV11-2 and TRBJ1-2, with 9 bases fitting TRBD1. The germline CDR1 and CDR2 sequences are SGHAT and FQNNGV. The V gene end was trimmed by 5 bases and the J gene end by 1 base; junction bases not matched to a gene: 5. The CDR3 length is 15 residues. The chain's CDR3 is CASSTLDRGNYGYTF. CDR3 nucleotide sequence: TGTGCCAGCAGCACCTTGGACAGGGGTAACTATGGCTACACCTTC. Together with reference TRBV11-2 and TRBJ1-2, the CDR3 gives the full variable domain: EAGVAQSPRYKIIEKRQSVAFWCNPISGHATLYWYQQILGQGPKLLIQFQNNGVVDDSQLPKDRFSAERLKGVDSTLKIQPAKLEDSAVYLCASSTLDRGNYGYTFGSGTRLTVV.

This clone occurred a few times. The chain employs TRBV5-4 and TRBJ1-4; TRBD1 agrees at 9 bases. The germline V gene encodes CDR1 SGHNT and CDR2 YYREEE (reference sequence). The CDR3 runs to 15 residues. Trimming cost V 0 bases and J 7 bases; bases outside gene matches: 4. The CDR3 DNA follows: TGTGCCAGCAGCTTGGCGGGACAGGGTGGTGAAAAACTGTTTTTT. This sequence encodes CASSLAGQGGEKLFF.

The chain recombines TRBV2 with TRBJ2-3; no firm D call. CDR1 SNHLY and CDR2 FYNNEI come from the germline V gene. The length of the CDR3 is 15 residues. V lost 6 bases to trimming and J lost 3 bases, with 16 bases between them. The CDR3 nucleotides are TGTGCCAGCAGCCCCGACCCAGGCGAAACAGATACGCAGTATTTT. Protein sequence: CASSPDPGETDTQYF.

The rearrangement links TRBV19 to TRBJ2-1, with 12 bases identical to TRBD2. V lost 5 bases and J lost 5; bases outside the gene matches: 10. The germline V gene encodes CDR1 LNHDA and CDR2 SQIVND (reference sequence). This CDR3 region has 17 residues. The CDR3 is CASSPARLAGGNNEQFF. CDR3 in DNA: TGTGCCAGTAGTCCTGCCCGTCTAGCGGGAGGGAACAATGAGCAGTTCTTC.